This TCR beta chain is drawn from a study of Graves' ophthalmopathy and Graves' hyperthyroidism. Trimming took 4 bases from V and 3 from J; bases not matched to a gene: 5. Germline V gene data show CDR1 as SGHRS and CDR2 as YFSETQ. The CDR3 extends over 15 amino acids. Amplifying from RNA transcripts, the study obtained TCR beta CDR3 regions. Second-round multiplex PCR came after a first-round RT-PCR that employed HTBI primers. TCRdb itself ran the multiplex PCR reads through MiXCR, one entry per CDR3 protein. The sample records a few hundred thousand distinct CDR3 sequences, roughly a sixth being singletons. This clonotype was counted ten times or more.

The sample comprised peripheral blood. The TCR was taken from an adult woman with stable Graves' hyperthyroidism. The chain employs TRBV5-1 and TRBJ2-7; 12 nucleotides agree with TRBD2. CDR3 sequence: CASSNGLAGIYEQYF. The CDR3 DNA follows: TGCGCCAGCAGCAACGGACTAGCGGGAATCTACGAGCAGTACTTC. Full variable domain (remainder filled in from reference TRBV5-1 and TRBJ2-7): KAGVTQTPRYLIKTRGQQVTLSCSPISGHRSVSWYQQTPGQGLQFLFEYFSETQRNKGNFPGRFSGRQFSNSRSEMNVSTLELGDSALYLCASSNGLAGIYEQYFGPGTRLTVT.